The clone carrying this T cell receptor beta chain is a singleton in its sample. Its target is unknown. These data belong to a study of T cell responses to AZD1222 COVID-19 vaccine. Study-level points and caveats: Baseline serostatus was positive in only a handful of AZD1222 recipients. Females made up more of the donors, who were largely white British, and clonal diversity may have come out too low.

The method was immunoSEQ multiplex PCR; TCRdb's version includes in-frame clones alone and lacks a portion of them. The data show around 130,000 clones, 75% to 95% seen once. There are 12 residues in the CDR3. Germline lookup yields CDR1 KGHDR and CDR2 SFDVKD. Deletions cut 3 bases from V and 10 bases from J, with 11 bases between. Source: peripheral blood, taken 28 days after the second AZD1222 dose. The receptor was derived from an adult who received the AZD1222 COVID-19 vaccine. The rearrangement uses TRBV24-1 and TRBJ1-1; D may be TRBD1 (6 bases). CDR3 in DNA: TGTGCCACCAGTGATCCCACAGGGCCAGCTTTCTTT. Translating gives CATSDPTGPAFF.